A single sample is the source of the 15 T cell receptor beta chains below, sequenced in a study of CXCR3-negative and CXCR3-positive naive CD8 T cells. TRB cDNA was prepared as libraries by UMI-labeled 5' RACE. TCRdb reanalyzed the 5' RACE reads, giving one entry per CDR3 protein sequence and no DNA. This sample's clone table lists roughly 40,000 distinct CDR3 sequences. The sample taken for sequencing was memory CD8+ T cells from blood. The source of these receptors is a human donor in good health. Some clones in this sample may be carry-over from other donors' samples.

J is TRBJ2-2 and V is TRBV18. CDR3 size: 17 residues. Germline loops: CDR1 KGHSH, CDR2 LQKENI. The CDR3 loop reads CASSPPDRGHGTGELFF.

The chain combines TRBV6-5 with TRBJ1-5. Germline assignment: CDR1 MNHEY and CDR2 SVGAGI. The CDR3 spans 13 residues. The CDR3 sequence is CASSAYSNQPQHF.

V gene TRBV7-3 combines with J gene TRBJ2-3; TCRdb designates TRBD2, a call that cannot be tested without DNA. The CDR3 consists of 16 residues. The V gene's germline CDR1 is SGHTA and CDR2 FQGTGA. CDR3 in amino acids: CASSSTSGGRTDTQYF.

The chain carries TRBV2 and TRBJ2-1; TCRdb's D call of TRBD1 is untestable without DNA. Germline V lookup: CDR1 SNHLY, CDR2 FYNNEI. This CDR3 is built from 14 residues. The CDR3 loop reads CASSVGGRHNEQFF.

This chain links TRBV6-4 with TRBJ2-2; with no DNA, the TCRdb D assignment of TRBD2 cannot be verified. Per germline, CDR1 MRHNA and CDR2 SNTAGT. The CDR3 runs 14 residues. The CDR3 loop is CASSASGVTGELFF.

The chain is built from TRBV29-1 and TRBJ1-2; the D gene TCRdb calls, TRBD1, cannot be checked with no DNA. The length of the CDR3 is 13 residues. Germline V lookup: CDR1 SQVTM, CDR2 ANQGSEA. The CDR3 reads CSVPAAGGYGYTF. The full variable domain, its missing parts supplied by reference TRBV29-1 and TRBJ1-2, is SAVISQKPSRDICQRGTSLTIQCQVDSQVTMMFWYRQQPGQSLTLIATANQGSEATYESGFVIDKFPISRPNLTFSTLTVSNMSPEDSSIYLCSVPAAGGYGYTFGSGTRLTVV.

The chain couples TRBV7-9 to TRBJ1-6; TCRdb designates TRBD1, a call that cannot be tested without DNA. The CDR3 length is 14 residues. Germline CDR1 is SEHNR and CDR2 is FQNEAQ (reference sequence). The CDR3 region is CASRLGQINSPLHF.

The rearrangement links TRBV7-9 to TRBJ2-1; the TCRdb D gene call, TRBD2, has no DNA to confirm it. The CDR3 contains 15 residues. Germline V gene sequence: CDR1 SEHNR, CDR2 FQNEAQ (reference sequence). The chain's CDR3 is CASSPFLGRYNEQFF.

The V and J genes are TRBV29-1 and TRBJ2-6. Germline values: CDR1 SQVTM, CDR2 ANQGSEA. The CDR3 loop spans 15 amino acids. This chain's CDR3 is CSVERFNSGANVLTF.

The chain joins TRBV7-8 to TRBJ1-1. Germline CDR1 is SGHVS and CDR2 is FQNEAQ. The CDR3 sequence is 16 residues long. The chain's CDR3 is CASSVEWDWRNTEAFF.

V and J are TRBV5-1 and TRBJ2-1; TCRdb returns TRBD1, unconfirmable since there is no DNA. Per germline, CDR1 SGHRS and CDR2 YFSETQ. The CDR3 sequence is 14 residues long. CDR3 region: CASSSNRGDNEQFF.

The chain employs TRBV7-2 and TRBJ1-1; TCRdb's D gene call, TRBD1, goes unchecked for lack of DNA. Germline values: CDR1 SGHTA, CDR2 FQGNSA. The CDR3 is made up of 15 amino acids. The CDR3 sequence is CASSGTGGGNTEAFF.

V is TRBV6-2 or TRBV6-3 and J is TRBJ2-7. This CDR3 contains 12 residues. The V gene's germline CDR1 is MNHEY and CDR2 SVGEGT. The CDR3 region is CASSSDNYEQYF.

The chain employs TRBV20-1 and TRBJ1-1. The CDR3 consists of 13 residues. From germline, CDR1 is DFQATT and CDR2 SNEGSKA (reference sequence). The chain's CDR3 is CSARASGSTEAFF.

The V call is TRBV12-3 or TRBV12-4, the J call TRBJ2-3; TCRdb gives TRBD1 as the D gene, but with no DNA this cannot be confirmed. CDR3 length: 13 amino acids. The CDR3 is CASSLTGTDTQYF.